One and the same sample provided the 12 T cell receptor beta chains below, sequenced in a study of blood T cells in healthy people across ages (dated by TCRdb to the mid-2010s). Preparation of the library involved 5' RACE. The sequencer was an Illumina HiSeq 2500. A second PCR of roughly 6 to 11 cycles was performed with a sample-barcoded 5' primer and a J-beta primer mix. TCRdb reran the public reads through fastp at Q25 and MiXCR, keeping productive beta chains. Each record represents a unique CDR3 protein, reported with the most common genes and DNA among its rows. In this sample the table shows 1.5 million to 2 million distinct CDR3 sequences, approximately 50% of which occur a single time. The leading ten clones occupy about 2.1% of the sample. The sequencing input was blood. The receptor source for this set is a woman aged 40 to 49 in good health.

With respect to this clonotype: A junction end diverges from the germline sequence, so it may reflect a read error. The chain couples TRBV4-3 to TRBJ2-1; 8 nucleotides match TRBD1. The germline gives CDR1 LGHNA, CDR2 YSLEER. CDR3 length: 15 amino acids. CDR3 loop: CAGSQGAQGAGEQFF. The CDR3 coding sequence is TGCGCCGGCAGCCAAGGCGCGCAGGGGGCTGGTGAGCAGTTCTTC.

This chain uses TRBV3-1 with TRBJ2-1; D gene ambiguous. This CDR3 spans 15 amino acids. Trimming removed 0 bases from V and 4 bases from J, with 10 bases in between. Germline loops: CDR1 LGHDT, CDR2 YNNKEL (reference sequence). The CDR3 nucleotides read TGTGCCAGCAGCCAAGAATGGCAGGTGTACAATGAGCAGTTCTTC. Translation gives CASSQEWQVYNEQFF.

As to this clonotype: The junction does not match germline at one end; this may be a read error. J is TRBJ2-3 and V is TRBV7-3; 9 positions agree with TRBD2. CDR1 and CDR2 (germline): SGHTA, FQGTGA. The CDR3 totals 14 residues. CDR3 sequence reads: CASSSGTSIDTQYF. CDR3 nucleotide sequence: TGTGCCAGCAGCTCGGGGACTAGCATAGATACGCAGTATTTT. The entire variable domain, with the rest obtained from reference TRBV7-3 and TRBJ2-3, is as follows: GAGVSQTPSNKVTEKGKYVELRCDPISGHTALYWYRQSLGQGPEFLIYFQGTGAADDSGLPNDRFFAVRPEGSVSTLKIQRTERGDSAVYLCASSSGTSIDTQYFGPGTRLTVL.

The chain recombines TRBV4-2 with TRBJ2-6, with 8 bases matching TRBD1. J gave up 3 bases and V 0 bases, and 19 bases lay outside the gene matches. The CDR3 extends over 22 amino acids. CDR1 is LGHNA, CDR2 YNFKEQ, per germline. This chain's CDR3 is CASSQDSGDRGRGKGGANVLTF. DNA of the CDR3: TGTGCCAGCAGCCAAGATAGTGGAGACAGGGGAAGAGGGAAAGGTGGGGCCAACGTCCTGACTTTC.

V usage is TRBV7-9 and J usage is TRBJ2-5; maybe TRBD2 (5 bases). Germline CDR1 reads SEHNR; CDR2 reads FQNEAQ (reference sequence). The CDR3 spans 16 residues. V lost 5 bases and J lost 9, with 25 bases in between. For the CDR3, the DNA is TGTGCCAGCAGCCCCCAAGCCGGGGAGCTAGAATTGTCCCAGTACTTC. Translating it yields CASSPQAGELELSQYF.

The V call is TRBV20-1, the J call TRBJ1-2, with D uncertain. CDR1 is DFQATT and CDR2 is SNEGSKA in the germline V gene (reference sequence). With 0 bases removed from V and 6 bases from J, the gap between germline ends came to 8 bases. This CDR3 region has 12 residues. This CDR3 is CSARDWADGYTF. The CDR3 DNA reads as TGCAGTGCTAGAGATTGGGCGGATGGCTACACCTTC.

This chain connects TRBV7-9 to TRBJ2-4; 9 nucleotides agree with TRBD1. Trimming cost V 4 bases and J 8 bases; bases outside gene matches: 15. Germline V gene lookup returns CDR1 SEHNR and CDR2 FQNEAQ (reference sequence). CDR3 length equals 17 residues. The CDR3 DNA follows: TGTGCCAGCAGCTCCGGCTTTCACAGGGGGCCCTCCGACATTCAGTACTTC. Residues: CASSSGFHRGPSDIQYF.

This clonotype was observed at least ten times. The rearrangement joins TRBV29-1 to TRBJ2-5; D is uncertain. CDR1 and CDR2 (germline): SQVTM, ANQGSEA. The CDR3 is 12 amino acids. The germline V and J ends were trimmed by 3 bases and 6 bases, with 11 bases remaining between them. The CDR3 DNA is TGCAGCGTTGAGATAGGGTCGCAGACCCAGTACTTC. Protein: CSVEIGSQTQYF. Combining the CDR3 with reference TRBV29-1 and TRBJ2-5 gives the whole variable domain SAVISQKPSRDICQRGTSLTIQCQVDSQVTMMFWYRQQPGQSLTLIATANQGSEATYESGFVIDKFPISRPNLTFSTLTVSNMSPEDSSIYLCSVEIGSQTQYFGPGTRLLVL.

This clonotype has more than one count but fewer than ten. The V and J genes are TRBV7-9 and TRBJ1-2, with TRBD1 identical over 8 bases. The germline gives CDR1 SEHNR, CDR2 FQNEAQ (reference sequence). The CDR3 runs to 14 residues. Losses at the gene ends were 5 bases for V and 4 bases for J; bases not matched to a gene: 6. This CDR3 reads CASSHGQGVYGYTF. The CDR3 DNA sequence: TGTGCCAGCAGCCATGGACAGGGCGTCTATGGCTACACCTTC.

This rearrangement joins TRBV29-1 to TRBJ1-1; tentative D call: TRBD1 (5 bases). This CDR3 region has 15 residues. Germline V lookup: CDR1 SQVTM, CDR2 ANQGSEA. This CDR3 reads CSYRTGGFPNTEAFF. DNA for the CDR3: TGCAGTTATAGAACGGGGGGATTTCCGAACACTGAAGCTTTCTTT. The variable domain in full, completed from reference TRBV29-1 and TRBJ1-1, reads SAVISQKPSRDICQRGTSLTIQCQVDSQVTMMFWYRQQPGQSLTLIATANQGSEATYESGFVIDKFPISRPNLTFSTLTVSNMSPEDSSIYLCSYRTGGFPNTEAFFGQGTRLTVV.

This chain links TRBV7-9 with TRBJ1-1, with D maybe TRBD1 (6 bases). V shed 1 base and J shed 10 bases, with 16 bases lying between them. The CDR3 consists of 14 residues. Germline V gene sequence: CDR1 SEHNR, CDR2 FQNEAQ (reference sequence). The chain's CDR3 is CASSLGGGRDPAFF. DNA for the CDR3: TGTGCCAGCAGCTTAGGTGGGGGGCGCGATCCAGCTTTCTTT.

This clonotype was counted a few times. V gene TRBV28 combines with J gene TRBJ2-5; 7 nucleotides align to TRBD1. The CDR3 runs 16 residues. With 6 bases clipped from V and 4 bases from J, the junction kept 14 bases outside the gene matches. Germline CDR1 reads MDHEN; CDR2 reads SYDVKM. CDR3: CASSLPSQGSRETQYF. The DNA of the CDR3 is TGTGCCAGCAGCTTACCCTCACAGGGGTCCCGAGAGACCCAGTACTTC.